This TCR beta chain was sequenced during a study of chemoradiotherapy in HPV16-positive cancers. Study overall: Two HPV16-positive patients' cells yielded candidate HPV-specific clones and common motifs. Study findings and constraints: The functional HPV-specific definition rests on just a couple of HPV16-positive patients. Candidate HPV-specific clones and E7-related TCR motifs grew in tumor during treatment.

TCRdb keeps only in-frame clones here, not all; method: immunoSEQ multiplex PCR. Of about 1,100 clones in the sample, over 80% are singletons; the top ten hold about 6%. The CDR3 covers 15 residues. Germline CDR1 is SGHRS and CDR2 is YFSETQ. After removal of 2 bases from V and 7 bases from J, the junction contained 7 bases not matched to a gene. For this clone: Its antigen is unidentified.

Over chemoradiotherapy, repertoires were sampled more than once. This clonotype was obtained from a human donor with HPV-associated anogenital cancer. The chain joins TRBV5-1 to TRBJ2-1; 9 bases match TRBD2. The sample in question was tumor tissue, obtained from a patient who underwent chemoradiotherapy. The CDR3 DNA is TGCGCCAGCAGCTTTGCGGGGGGGCCGGGGAATGAGCAGTTCTTC. It yields the protein CASSFAGGPGNEQFF.